The 30 T cell receptor beta chains below all came from one sample that was sequenced in a study of radiotherapy plus CTLA-4 blockade in lung cancer. Here immunoSEQ multiplex PCR was the method, and the copy in TCRdb shows in-frame clones only, minus some. The sample has about 32,000 clones; over 75% are singletons. Specimen: peripheral blood, collected from a patient treated with radiotherapy plus ipilimumab. Every receptor here comes from a human donor with non-small cell lung cancer that progressed on radiotherapy plus ipilimumab.

The V gene is TRBV5-1, the J gene TRBJ1-2, with 7 bases fitting TRBD1. The CDR3 sequence is 13 residues long. V shed 2 bases, J shed 8 bases, and the junction held 6 bases outside the gene matches. The germline V gene has CDR1 SGHRS and CDR2 YFSETQ. CDR3 bases: TGCGCCAGCAGCTTTGACAGGGCGGACGGCTACACCTTC. Translating it yields CASSFDRADGYTF.

V gene TRBV12-5 combines with J gene TRBJ2-7, with 11 nucleotides matching TRBD1. With 5 bases clipped from V and 1 base from J, the junction kept 7 bases outside the gene matches. Germline CDR1 LGHNT, CDR2 FRNRAP. This CDR3 comprises 16 residues. Here the CDR3 DNA reads TGTGCTAGTGGTCCCAGGGACAGGGGGACATCCTACGAGCAGTACTTC. Protein product: CASGPRDRGTSYEQYF. Full variable domain (rest looked up from reference TRBV12-5 and TRBJ2-7): DARVTQTPRHKVTEMGQEVTMRCQPILGHNTVFWYRQTMMQGLELLAYFRNRAPLDDSGMPKDRFSAEMPDATLATLKIQPSEPRDSAVYFCASGPRDRGTSYEQYFGPGTRLTVT.

The rearrangement links TRBV18 to TRBJ1-6; a possible D gene is TRBD1 (6 bases). The V gene lost 0 bases and the J gene lost 6 bases, with 9 bases spanning the gap. CDR1 and CDR2 from the germline V gene are KGHSH and LQKENI. The CDR3 is made up of 15 amino acids. The DNA of the CDR3 is TGTGCCAGCTCACCACCGGGACAAAGTAATTCACCCCTCCACTTT. Protein: CASSPPGQSNSPLHF.

V and J are TRBV5-1 and TRBJ2-7; D not certain. Trimming left V 1 base short and J 6 bases short, with 8 bases between. This CDR3 comprises 12 residues. CDR1 and CDR2 (germline): SGHRS, YFSETQ. This CDR3 reads CASSLNQAEQYF. The CDR3 DNA reads as TGCGCCAGCAGCTTGAATCAGGCCGAGCAGTACTTC.

The CDR3 DNA reads as TGTGCCAGCAGCTTAGTGCCCGCAGGGCCCGGCGGGGAGCTGTTTTTT. This translates into CASSLVPAGPGGELFF. This sequence joins TRBV7-3 and TRBJ2-2; possibly TRBD1 for D (5 bases). CDR1 is SGHTA and CDR2 is FQGTGA in the germline V gene. The length of the CDR3 is 16 residues. V was cut by 2 bases and J by 7 bases, with 17 bases left in between.

As DNA, the CDR3 is TGTGCCAGCAGTTACGGGCGTGTGGGCGGGTGGGAAGCTTTCTTT. Encoded protein: CASSYGRVGGWEAFF. The V gene is TRBV28, the J gene TRBJ1-1; D call uncertain. Deletions cut 4 bases from V and 8 bases from J, with 20 bases between. Germline V gene lookup returns CDR1 MDHEN and CDR2 SYDVKM. This CDR3 contains 15 residues.

CDR3 sequence reads: CASSPASPPATNEKLFF. The CDR3 bases are TGTGCCAGCAGCCCCGCCTCCCCACCGGCAACTAATGAAAAACTGTTTTTT. This chain connects TRBV7-8 to TRBJ1-4; D unclear. Germline lookup yields CDR1 SGHVS and CDR2 FQNEAQ. V lost 5 bases, J lost 0 bases, and 16 bases lay in between. This CDR3 has 17 residues.

The chain carries TRBV10-3 and TRBJ2-1, with no clear D. The CDR3 has 13 residues. Germline V gene sequence: CDR1 ENHRY, CDR2 SYGVKD. Deletions cut 11 bases from V and 0 bases from J, with 11 bases between. In nucleotides, the CDR3 is TGTGCCCTACGAGATTCCTCCTACAATGAGCAGTTCTTC. Protein: CALRDSSYNEQFF.

V is TRBV2 and J is TRBJ2-5; D is perhaps TRBD1 (6 bases). The CDR3 spans 16 residues. The germline CDR1 and CDR2 sequences are SNHLY and FYNNEI. The V end lost 6 bases, the J end lost 5 bases, and 22 bases lay between the germline ends. CDR3 sequence (DNA): TGTGCCAGCAGCTCCGGGACAAGGGTTCAGGGTGAGACCCAGTACTTC. Protein sequence: CASSSGTRVQGETQYF.

Relative to its sample, this clone is medium-sized. The chain recombines TRBV6-5 with TRBJ2-7; 9 bases line up with TRBD1. This CDR3 is 15 amino acids long. J lost 6 bases, V lost 5 bases, and 11 bases had no gene match. Germline-derived CDR1 and CDR2 are MNHEY and SVGAGI. This CDR3 reads CASSRPGQGIGEQYF. As DNA, the CDR3 is TGTGCCAGCAGTAGACCGGGACAGGGAATTGGCGAGCAGTACTTC.

The chain joins TRBV21-1 to TRBJ2-3; the DNA was not compared with TRBD1, the D call given in the table. TRBV21-1 is given as a pseudogene. The CDR3 is made up of 14 amino acids. The CDR3: CASIGTASTDTQYF. The CDR3 DNA sequence: TGTGCCAGCATCGGGACAGCAAGCACAGATACGCAGTATTTT.

This chain connects TRBV27 to TRBJ2-7, with D maybe TRBD2 (6 bases). The CDR3 is 14 amino acids. CDR1 is MNHEY, CDR2 SMNVEV, per germline (reference sequence). V was trimmed by 3 bases and J by 2 bases, leaving 11 bases between them. The CDR3 DNA follows: TGTGCCAGCAGTTTGGGGCTAGCGCCCTACGAGCAGTACTTC. Encoded protein: CASSLGLAPYEQYF.

This chain links TRBV6-6 with TRBJ2-5; D might be TRBD1 (6 bases). CDR1 and CDR2 from the germline V gene are MNHNY and SVGAGI (reference sequence). Trimming cost V 6 bases and J 2 bases, with 10 bases left between them. The CDR3 spans 13 residues. CDR3 amino acids: CASRRDTQETQYF. The CDR3, as DNA: TGTGCCAGCAGAAGGGACACACAAGAGACCCAGTACTTC.

The chain joins TRBV27 to TRBJ1-6; 7 bases line up with TRBD1. The CDR3 spans 15 residues. In germline, CDR1 is MNHEY, CDR2 SMNVEV (reference sequence). V was clipped by 4 bases and J by 7 bases; unmatched bases: 7. This CDR3 is CASSSSDRVNSPLHF. The CDR3 DNA sequence: TGTGCCAGCAGTTCCTCAGACAGGGTGAATTCACCCCTCCACTTT.

The CDR3 sequence: CASRGTGPNTEAFF. The CDR3 bases are TGTGCCAGCAGGGGGACAGGACCGAACACTGAAGCTTTCTTT. This chain joins TRBV2 and TRBJ1-1; 8 bases are a match to TRBD1. V lost 6 bases and J lost 1; bases outside the gene matches: 4. The length of the CDR3 is 14 residues. Germline CDR1 is SNHLY and CDR2 is FYNNEI.

This clone was recorded once. This chain joins TRBV2 and TRBJ2-7; 7 nucleotides match TRBD1. The trim removed 7 bases at V and 5 bases at J, leaving 11 bases unmatched. The CDR3 sequence is 14 residues long. Germline assignment: CDR1 SNHLY and CDR2 FYNNEI. The CDR3 region has the DNA TGTGCCAGCACCAAAGACAGGGTAGGTCACGAGCAGTACTTC. It codes for CASTKDRVGHEQYF.

This clone has a single count. The J gene is TRBJ2-5, the V gene TRBV4-1; 8 bases are a match to TRBD2. Looked up from germline, CDR1 is MGHRA and CDR2 is YSYEKL. This CDR3 is 18 amino acids long. The V and J ends lost 0 bases and 5 bases, in that order; junction bases with no gene match: 14. The CDR3 sequence is CASSQDWGAGGPRETQYF. CDR3 bases: TGCGCCAGCAGCCAAGATTGGGGGGCGGGGGGTCCGCGTGAGACCCAGTACTTC.

This chain connects TRBV9 to TRBJ2-5; possible D gene TRBD1, 6 bases. Germline V gene sequence: CDR1 SGDLS, CDR2 YYNGEE. The CDR3 has 16 residues. Trimming removed 0 bases from V and 1 base from J, with 13 bases in between. This chain's CDR3 is CASSVGPGVGQETQYF. CDR3 sequence (DNA): TGTGCCAGCAGCGTAGGGCCAGGGGTAGGCCAAGAGACCCAGTACTTC.

This clone occurred a few times. The chain combines TRBV15 with TRBJ1-2; TRBD1 matches 9 bases. In germline, CDR1 is LNHNV, CDR2 YYDKDF (reference sequence). This CDR3 region has 15 residues. Germline trimming cut 1 base from V and 4 bases from J; bases unmatched to any gene: 4. The CDR3 nucleotides are TGTGCCACCAGCAGAGGGGACAGGGCTAGCTATGGCTACACCTTC. Protein sequence: CATSRGDRASYGYTF.

The rearrangement joins TRBV5-6 to TRBJ1-1, with a possible D match to TRBD1 (6 bases). Trimming stripped 5 bases from V and 4 bases from J, with 15 bases between. The CDR3 has 14 amino acids. From germline, CDR1 is SGHDT and CDR2 YYEEEE. CDR3 loop: CASSFHRAGTEAFF. DNA of the CDR3: TGTGCCAGCAGTTTTCACAGGGCGGGCACTGAAGCTTTCTTT.

V usage is TRBV5-1 and J usage is TRBJ1-2, with D perhaps TRBD1 (6 bases). The CDR3 spans 13 residues. With 0 bases removed from V and 10 bases from J, the gap between germline ends came to 13 bases. Germline V gene data show CDR1 as SGHRS and CDR2 as YFSETQ. The DNA for the CDR3 is TGCGCCAGCAGCTTGGATGGCAGGGGATTCTACACCTTC. Protein: CASSLDGRGFYTF. Combining the CDR3 with reference TRBV5-1 and TRBJ1-2 gives the whole variable domain KAGVTQTPRYLIKTRGQQVTLSCSPISGHRSVSWYQQTPGQGLQFLFEYFSETQRNKGNFPGRFSGRQFSNSRSEMNVSTLELGDSALYLCASSLDGRGFYTFGSGTRLTVV.

The J gene is TRBJ2-7, the V gene TRBV6-5; TRBD1 agrees at 8 bases. Per the germline V gene, CDR1 is MNHEY and CDR2 is SVGAGI. This CDR3 comprises 15 residues. Trimming removed 6 bases from V and 2 bases from J; junction bases left unmatched: 9. The CDR3, as DNA: TGTGCCAGCAGAAACTCGGGACAGGCCACCTACGAGCAGTACTTC. As protein: CASRNSGQATYEQYF.

This clone was recorded only once. J is TRBJ1-2 and V is TRBV19; TRBD1 matches 7 bases. The germline gives CDR1 LNHDA, CDR2 SQIVND (reference sequence). CDR3 size: 12 residues. The V and J ends lost 11 bases and 3 bases, in that order; junction bases with no gene match: 6. This CDR3 is CAVTDRYYGYTF. The CDR3 coding sequence is TGTGCCGTAACGGACAGGTACTATGGCTACACCTTC.

The rearrangement joins TRBV18 to TRBJ2-7; 9 bases are shared with TRBD1. The germline gives CDR1 KGHSH, CDR2 LQKENI. This CDR3 is built from 13 residues. The V gene end was trimmed by 6 bases and the J gene end by 6 bases; junction bases not matched to a gene: 6. In DNA form, the CDR3 reads TGTGCCAGCTCTCCCGGGACAGGGCTCGAGCAGTACTTC. This gives the protein CASSPGTGLEQYF.

The chain carries TRBV5-1 and TRBJ2-7, with TRBD1 matching over 11 bases. V shed 2 bases and J 2 bases; nucleotides not matched to a gene: 6. Germline lookup yields CDR1 SGHRS and CDR2 YFSETQ. The CDR3 covers 16 residues. The chain's CDR3 is CASSFSGTGGTYEQYF. CDR3 coding DNA: TGCGCCAGCAGCTTTTCCGGGACAGGGGGAACCTACGAGCAGTACTTC. Supplemented by reference TRBV5-1 and TRBJ2-7, the full variable domain reads KAGVTQTPRYLIKTRGQQVTLSCSPISGHRSVSWYQQTPGQGLQFLFEYFSETQRNKGNFPGRFSGRQFSNSRSEMNVSTLELGDSALYLCASSFSGTGGTYEQYFGPGTRLTVT.

This clone was seen just once. The genes are TRBV13 and TRBJ2-2; a possible D gene is TRBD1 (5 bases). CDR3 length: 20 residues. V lost 0 bases, J lost 0 bases, and 20 bases lay in between. Looked up from germline, CDR1 is PRHDT and CDR2 is FYEKMQ (reference sequence). The CDR3 loop is CASSLGSFTWTTTNTGELFF. CDR3 in DNA: TGTGCCAGCAGCTTAGGCTCCTTTACATGGACAACGACGAACACCGGGGAGCTGTTTTTT.

This clone was counted only a few times. The chain uses TRBV5-6 and TRBJ2-7; D may be TRBD2 (6 bases). The CDR3 is 13 residues long. The V gene's germline CDR1 is SGHDT and CDR2 YYEEEE. Trimming stripped 3 bases from V and 1 base from J, with 8 bases between. Here the CDR3 DNA reads TGTGCCAGCAGCTCCGGGACTTCCTACGAGCAGTACTTC. It encodes CASSSGTSYEQYF.

DNA for the CDR3: TGTGCCAGCCAAAAGGACAGGGACTACGAGCAGTACTTC. Translated: CASQKDRDYEQYF. J is TRBJ2-7 and V is TRBV2; TRBD1 agrees at 8 bases. V lost 8 bases and J lost 3; bases outside the gene matches: 6. Per germline, CDR1 SNHLY and CDR2 FYNNEI. This CDR3 is built from 13 residues.

The V call is TRBV7-9, the J call TRBJ2-7, with 9 bases lining up with TRBD1. CDR1 is SEHNR, CDR2 FQNEAQ, per germline (reference sequence). After removal of 4 bases from V and 6 bases from J, the junction contained 10 bases not matched to a gene. The CDR3 is 15 amino acids. This chain's CDR3 is CASSSPGTGSSEQYF. The CDR3 DNA reads as TGTGCCAGCAGCTCCCCCGGGACAGGGTCTTCCGAGCAGTACTTC.

This clone occurred once. One end of the junction does not line up with germline, which may come from a read error. This chain uses TRBV7-7 with TRBJ2-5, with TRBD2 matching over 10 bases. CDR3 length: 18 amino acids. CDR1 is SSHAT, CDR2 FNYEAQ, per germline (reference sequence). CDR3 amino acids: CASSLGRASGGPQETQYF. DNA of the CDR3: TGTGCTAGCAGCTTAGGGAGGGCTAGCGGGGGCCCCCAAGAGACCCAGTACTTC.